These T cell receptor beta chains were read from a single sample in a study of immune evolution from preneoplasia to lung adenocarcinoma. Data came from immunoSEQ multiplex PCR; TCRdb stores just in-frame clones and leaves some out. The repertoire consists of 39,000 or so clones, with roughly four fifths occurring once and the leading ten covering around 5%. The sequenced sample was FFPE invasive lung adenocarcinoma tissue. Every receptor here comes from a person aged 60 to 70 with lung adenocarcinoma. CDR3s include the opening cysteine and the closing phenylalanine or tryptophan.

j_call v_call cdr3_length cdr3_aa
TRBJ1-2 TRBV7-9 14 CASSPKSGGGGYTF
TRBJ2-5 TRBV14 12 CASSQVQGTQYF
TRBJ2-3 TRBV6-5 15 CASRRTGTSTDTQYF
TRBJ2-7 TRBV5-1 14 CASSSGSGIHEQYF
TRBJ1-2 TRBV11-2 14 CASSHRGDSEGYTF
TRBJ1-5 TRBV4-1 15 CASSQMGTGVQPQHF
TRBJ2-7 TRBV7-2 15 CASSSGQGRLAEQYF
TRBJ2-5 TRBV2 13 CASSEPGLETQYF
TRBJ2-3 TRBV19 14 CASRRAGDTDTQYF
TRBJ1-1 TRBV7-9 13 CASSRGEDTEAFF
TRBJ2-2 TRBV27 14 CASSFPAGTGELFF
TRBJ2-3 TRBV7-8 15 CASSLNRASTDTQYF
TRBJ2-6 TRBV19 14 CASNRGAGANVLTF
TRBJ2-1 TRBV5-1 13 CASSLVLTDEQFF
TRBJ2-3 TRBV5-1 14 CASSLADSTDTQYF
TRBJ1-2 TRBV9 13 CASSAGQRMGYTF
TRBJ2-7 TRBV29-1 14 CSVVQQGLSYEQYF
TRBJ1-1 TRBV4-2 15 CASSDWRGGGSEAFF
TRBJ2-1 TRBV28 11 CASRGPSREFF
TRBJ2-5 TRBV7-9 16 CASSTGGGLMGETQYF
TRBJ1-1 TRBV29-1 10 CSARGTEAFF
TRBJ2-7 TRBV7-2 13 CASNQGGVYEQYF
TRBJ1-1 TRBV10-3 12 CAISVGSTEAFF
TRBJ2-5 TRBV10-3 16 CAISEGSGLVKETQYF
TRBJ2-5 TRBV6-5 15 CASRPSTGGSETQYF
TRBJ2-2 TRBV4-2 17 CASSLLGQGAGTGELFF
TRBJ1-1 TRBV7-9 12 CASSLFGEGAFF
TRBJ2-7 TRBV6-1 15 CASMARQGASYEQYF
TRBJ2-2 TRBV27 14 CASSRTLNTGELFF